This T cell receptor (beta chain) was retrieved from a study of cytomegalovirus exposure and HLA in healthy donors. Study-wide background: From donors who were HLA-typed, an early data release held about 85 million unique TCRs. Findings of the study overall: In a later analysis, specific HLA alleles were associated with 15,000 to 20,000 TCR beta sequences at a 0.05 false discovery rate. Upon later analysis, HLA-associated TCR beta chains proved more clonally expanded than other, equally common chains. Researchers catalogued about 150 TCR beta chains as cytomegalovirus-associated.

Remarks on this clone: Its specificity is unknown. This sample also contains other DNA sequences that code for the same CDR3.

The CDR3 runs 14 residues. Germline V lookup: CDR1 MNHNS, CDR2 SASEGT. Trimming cost V 2 bases and J 7 bases, with 14 bases left between them. PCR employed 60 Vbeta and 13 Jbeta primers. Sequenced by immunoSEQ multiplex PCR; TCRdb stores in-frame clones only, minus some. The sample gives 180,000 or so clones, around 80% of which show up once; about 1.4% is in the top ten. This TCR derives from a girl aged 5 to 17 in good health and CMV-seropositive. Sequences were obtained from PBMCs. The chain is built from TRBV6-1 and TRBJ1-2, with D perhaps matching TRBD1 (6 bases). In DNA form, the CDR3 reads TGTGCCAGCAGTGAAATTCCAGGGGAGGGTGGCTACACCTTC. Its translation: CASSEIPGEGGYTF.